Below, 8 T cell receptor beta chains from the same sample are listed, as sequenced in a study of CD8+ T cells in alopecia areata (dated 2018 in TCRdb). The meaning of the sample's treatment or condition label: oral pan-JAK inhibitor, 5-10 mg twice daily. Libraries were prepared through the immunoSEQ multiplex PCR assay. RNA was extracted from all samples and reverse transcribed into cDNA as template for TCR sequencing. The table was pulled from immuneACCESS by TCRdb, which kept in-frame rearrangements only. Such tables lose some clones; where checked, under half of the loss comes from unresolved V genes, and the rest has no known cause. Here the sample has 200,000 to 250,000 clones; less than 45% occur a single time. Clones ranked in the top ten supply 0.45% to 0.55% of the sample. The material sequenced was CD4+ T cells sorted from blood, taken at week 34, from a patient treated with tofacitinib. Receptors originate from a human donor with alopecia areata.

This clone was observed at least ten times. The rearrangement uses TRBV5-5 and TRBJ2-1; 9 positions agree with TRBD1. In germline, CDR1 is SGHKS, CDR2 YYEKEE (reference sequence). The CDR3 has 15 residues. The junction had 3 bases not matched to a gene; V was cut back by 2 bases and J by 3 bases. The CDR3 region has the DNA TGTGCCAGCAGCTTCCGACAGGGGGGCTACAATGAGCAGTTCTTC. This encodes CASSFRQGGYNEQFF.

The chain uses TRBV5-1 and TRBJ1-4; D remains unclear. Trimming took 4 bases from V and 7 from J, leaving 8 bases between them. The CDR3 has 12 residues. Germline loops: CDR1 SGHRS, CDR2 YFSETQ. The DNA of the CDR3 is TGCGCCAGCAGCCCACTAGGTGAAAAACTGTTTTTT. This translates into CASSPLGEKLFF.

The V gene is TRBV19, the J gene TRBJ2-1, with D perhaps matching TRBD2 (5 bases). CDR1 and CDR2 from the germline V gene are LNHDA and SQIVND (reference sequence). This CDR3 is built from 16 residues. Trimming removed 5 bases from V and 9 bases from J, with 23 bases in between. The CDR3 sequence is CASSPVGVRRYGEQFF. DNA of the CDR3: TGTGCCAGTAGTCCAGTCGGGGTCAGGAGATACGGTGAGCAGTTCTTC.

The V call is TRBV2, the J call TRBJ1-5, with D uncertain. CDR1 SNHLY and CDR2 FYNNEI come from the germline V gene. The CDR3 runs 15 residues. With 6 bases removed from V and 3 bases from J, the gap between germline ends came to 15 bases. For the CDR3, the DNA is TGTGCCAGCAGCGAAAACAGCAACTTCAATCAGCCCCAGCATTTT. It encodes CASSENSNFNQPQHF. Variable domain in full (rest from reference TRBV2 and TRBJ1-5): EPEVTQTPSHQVTQMGQEVILRCVPISNHLYFYWYRQILGQKVEFLVSFYNNEISEKSEIFDDQFSVERPDGSNFTLKIRSTKLEDSAMYFCASSENSNFNQPQHFGDGTRLSIL.

This clone appeared a few times. The chain joins TRBV29-1 to TRBJ2-3, with 7 bases aligning to TRBD2. This CDR3 has 14 residues. Germline CDR1 reads SQVTM; CDR2 reads ANQGSEA. The junction had 7 bases not matched to a gene; V was cut back by 5 bases and J by 2 bases. Written as DNA, the CDR3 is TGCAGCGTTAACTGGGACTACCACACAGATACGCAGTATTTT. Amino acids: CSVNWDYHTDTQYF.

This clone was counted ten times or more. V usage is TRBV4-1 and J usage is TRBJ2-1; D is perhaps TRBD1 (5 bases). The length of the CDR3 is 17 residues. V lost 3 bases to trimming and J lost 0 bases, with 15 bases between them. CDR1 and CDR2 (germline): MGHRA, YSYEKL. CDR3 DNA: TGCGCCAGCAGCCAGTTGGACATGGGGTTCTCCTACAATGAGCAGTTCTTC. Translation gives CASSQLDMGFSYNEQFF.

The V and J genes are TRBV30 and TRBJ2-6, with D possibly matching TRBD1 (6 bases). The germline V gene has CDR1 GTSNPN and CDR2 SVGIG (reference sequence). This CDR3 region has 17 residues. The germline V and J ends were trimmed by 0 bases and 0 bases, with 12 bases remaining between them. CDR3 coding DNA: TGTGCCTGGAGTGTCCTGGGGGCGACCTCTGGGGCCAACGTCCTGACTTTC. Its translation: CAWSVLGATSGANVLTF.

The table lists this clone with a few counts. V and J are TRBV15 and TRBJ1-4, with 7 bases lining up with TRBD1. Germline V gene lookup returns CDR1 LNHNV and CDR2 YYDKDF (reference sequence). V shed 3 bases, J shed 4 bases, and the junction held 5 bases outside the gene matches. This CDR3 is 15 amino acids long. CDR3 nucleotides: TGTGCCACCAGCAGGTCGACAGGGCGTAATGAAAAACTGTTTTTT. Encoded protein: CATSRSTGRNEKLFF.